The T cell receptor beta chain under discussion was sequenced for a study of blood T cell repertoires in COVID-19 (dated by TCRdb to the early 2020s). The study in broad terms: Samples from collaborators originated in the United States, Italy and Spain and spanned both the acute and convalescent phases of COVID-19. The prospective study material was composed of cDNA or gDNA derived from T cells, B-cell-depleted T cells, or PBMCs. Deeply sampled blood TCRbeta repertoires from subjects exposed to, actively infected with, or recovered from COVID-19 were included in the dataset. The repertoires were released in a freely available public database intended as a resource for research on the immune response to SARS-CoV-2. Samples came from the ongoing ImmuneRACE study (first 160 participants) plus 1,254 subjects from 6 global collaborators. Nearly every sample came with metadata listing a de-identified subject ID, COVID-19 status, age in years and sex. Where available, HLA class I and class II types were obtained from metadata supplied by the sample provider rather than from assay-based typing. The full study reports these points: Clinical and demographic metadata were provided uncurated, with the amount varying by source and participant.

Remarks on this clone: Its binding antigen is unknown. The sample holds no much larger clone one base away, and base qualities are not on file.

TCRbeta CDR3 regions were amplified from genomic DNA using the immunoSEQ Assay, a bias-controlled multiplex PCR. The authors processed their data as follows. The number of nucleated cells in each sample was estimated by amplification of reference gene primers within the assay. Sequence reads were collapsed and filtered to measure the absolute abundance of every unique TCRbeta CDR3 rearrangement. For each sample, productive Simpson clonality was calculated as the square root of Simpson's diversity index across productive rearrangements. TCRdb limited this immuneACCESS table to in-frame rearrangements with V and J called. A share of clones is missing; checked studies link under half to unresolved V genes, and the rest is unexplained. V, J and clone size are those of that table, while D and trimming were read from the DNA. This sample has about 160,000 clones in its table, and about 81% of those were observed once. In total, the top ten clones hold around a fifth of the sample.

Each collaborating institution followed its own protocols to collect whole blood in K2EDTA tubes. Collaborator samples were shipped for TCRbeta analysis as frozen whole blood, isolated PBMCs, or DNA extracted from either sample type. The receptor's source is a woman older than 75 with acute or convalescent COVID-19. The specimen was peripheral blood.

The encoded CDR3 is CASSVAPEGESYEQYF. The sequence in DNA is TGTGCCAGCAGCGTAGCCCCCGAGGGGGAATCCTACGAGCAGTACTTC. The rearranged chain carries TRBV9 and TRBJ2-7, with TRBD1 as a weak D call on 6 bases. The germline V gene gives CDR1 as SGDLS and CDR2 as YYNGEE. The germline ends are 14 bases apart after V is trimmed by 0 bases and J by 1 base. Reading from cysteine to phenylalanine, the CDR3 counts 16 amino acids. Only the CDR3 DNA stays, 48 bases, in frame from base 1.